Ten or more counts support the clone carrying this T cell receptor beta chain. What it binds is not known. Graves' hyperthyroidism qualified as stable when ophthalmopathy did not progress within 18 months. Disease duration under 2 months; hyperthyroidism patients were aged 18 to 65. The germline V gene encodes CDR1 DFQATT and CDR2 SNEGSKA (reference sequence). This CDR3 contains 12 residues. The data belong to a study of T cells in Graves' hyperthyroidism and ophthalmopathy. The overall study: Peripheral blood sampling occurred at initial diagnosis, before any treatment.

The study, taken as a whole, reports: Most expanded thyroid clonotypes above 0.001 recurred in blood.

TCR beta CDR3 regions were amplified from RNA. A first-round RT-PCR of the TCR CDR3 used the HTBI primer set. TCRdb redid the calling of the multiplex PCR reads with MiXCR, one entry per CDR3 protein. The sample lists 380,000 or so distinct CDR3 sequences, under 20% seen once, with around 3.4% in the top ten. The clonotype comes from a woman aged 18-35 years with Graves' hyperthyroidism. The sample consisted of blood. The chain couples TRBV20-1 to TRBJ2-5; possibly TRBD2 for D (6 bases). The chain's CDR3 is CSPGTSKETQYF. The CDR3 coding sequence is TGCAGCCCCGGGACTTCTAAAGAGACCCAGTACTTC.